This is a list of T cell receptor beta chains from one sample in a study of T cells in Graves' hyperthyroidism and ophthalmopathy. Each CDR3 protein is one row after TCRdb ran MiXCR on the multiplex PCR reads. The sample records around 340,000 distinct CDR3 sequences, about 15% being singletons. The specimen was blood. These TCRs come from a woman aged 25 to 39 with Graves' hyperthyroidism that later progressed to Graves' ophthalmopathy. Both conserved end residues are part of each CDR3. The D gene is left open where the match is weak. A row's size may be missing; if present it is once, few, many or a size class.

clone size: NA; J gene: TRBJ2-2; CDR3 length: 17; D gene: NA; V gene: TRBV14; CDR3 DNA: TGTGCCAGCAGCCCCTTCCCGTCCGTAGCGGCCACCGGGGAGCTGTTTTTT; CDR3 protein: CASSPFPSVAATGELFF
clone size: many; J gene: TRBJ1-2; CDR3 length: 15; D gene: NA; V gene: TRBV11-2; CDR3 DNA: TGTGCCAGCAGCCCCATCCCGGACAGTAACTATGGCTACACCTTC; CDR3 protein: CASSPIPDSNYGYTF
clone size: NA; J gene: TRBJ2-7; CDR3 length: 15; D gene: TRBD1; V gene: TRBV6-1; CDR3 DNA: TGTGCCAGCAGAACAGGGGGTGAAGTTCCCTACGAGCAGTACTTC; CDR3 protein: CASRTGGEVPYEQYF
clone size: many; J gene: TRBJ2-1; CDR3 length: 13; D gene: NA; V gene: TRBV6-2/TRBV6-3; CDR3 DNA: TGTGCCAGCGGCAGGGTACCTGGCAATGAGCAGTTCTTC; CDR3 protein: CASGRVPGNEQFF
clone size: many; J gene: TRBJ1-1; CDR3 length: 15; D gene: NA; V gene: TRBV28; CDR3 DNA: TGTGCCAGCAGTTTAAGGGGCCTTTTGAACACTGAAGCTTTCTTT; CDR3 protein: CASSLRGLLNTEAFF
clone size: NA; J gene: TRBJ2-1; CDR3 length: 15; D gene: NA; V gene: TRBV5-1; CDR3 DNA: TGCGCCAGCAGCTTAGACTGGGCGACCTACAATGAGCAGTTCTTC; CDR3 protein: CASSLDWATYNEQFF
clone size: many; J gene: TRBJ1-1; CDR3 length: 14; D gene: NA; V gene: TRBV3-1; CDR3 DNA: TGTGCCAGCAGCCAAGATGTAGGGCCGGTCGATGCTTTCTTT; CDR3 protein: CASSQDVGPVDAFF
clone size: NA; J gene: TRBJ1-1; CDR3 length: 14; D gene: NA; V gene: TRBV5-6; CDR3 DNA: TGTGCCAGCAGCTCGGTCGCGCGGAACACTGAAGCTTTCTTT; CDR3 protein: CASSSVARNTEAFF
clone size: many; J gene: TRBJ1-2; CDR3 length: 14; D gene: TRBD1; V gene: TRBV6-1; CDR3 DNA: TGTGCCAGCAGTGAATACAGGGGGCCCTATGGCTACACCTTC; CDR3 protein: CASSEYRGPYGYTF
clone size: many; J gene: TRBJ2-7; CDR3 length: 18; D gene: TRBD1; V gene: TRBV2; CDR3 DNA: TGTGCCAGCAGCGAGGGACAGGGGCGGGCCGCACCATCCTACGAGCAGTACTTC; CDR3 protein: CASSEGQGRAAPSYEQYF
clone size: many; J gene: TRBJ2-7; CDR3 length: 13; D gene: NA; V gene: TRBV10-3; CDR3 DNA: TGTGCCATCAGCTACGGAGGGGAAAACGAGCAGTACTTC; CDR3 protein: CAISYGGENEQYF
clone size: many; J gene: TRBJ1-2; CDR3 length: 16; D gene: TRBD1; V gene: TRBV28; CDR3 DNA: TGTGCCAGCAGTTCGGCCCGGGACAGAGAGTTCTATGGCTACACCTTC; CDR3 protein: CASSSARDREFYGYTF
clone size: many; J gene: TRBJ2-2; CDR3 length: 13; D gene: NA; V gene: TRBV5-1; CDR3 DNA: TGCGCCAGCAGACACCAAAACACCGGGGAGCTGTTTTTT; CDR3 protein: CASRHQNTGELFF
clone size: NA; J gene: TRBJ2-5; CDR3 length: 14; D gene: TRBD1; V gene: TRBV24-1; CDR3 DNA: TGTGCCACCAGTTCCCGGACAGGAATAGAGACCCAGTACTTC; CDR3 protein: CATSSRTGIETQYF
clone size: many; J gene: TRBJ1-1; CDR3 length: 15; D gene: TRBD1; V gene: TRBV7-6; CDR3 DNA: TGTGCCAGCAGCTGGGGGACAGGGGGCTTGACTGAAGCTTTCTTT; CDR3 protein: CASSWGTGGLTEAFF
clone size: NA; J gene: TRBJ1-1; CDR3 length: 22; D gene: TRBD1; V gene: TRBV20-1; CDR3 DNA: TGCAGTGCTAGAGATTTACTAACGACCGGGACAGGGAGATTTTCGGGGACCGATGAAGCTTTCTTT; CDR3 protein: CSARDLLTTGTGRFSGTDEAFF
clone size: NA; J gene: TRBJ2-3; CDR3 length: 16; D gene: NA; V gene: TRBV7-9; CDR3 DNA: TGTGCCAGCAGCTCAGGGACGGACGAGGACACAGATACGCAGTATTTT; CDR3 protein: CASSSGTDEDTDTQYF
clone size: few; J gene: TRBJ2-1; CDR3 length: 12; D gene: TRBD2; V gene: TRBV6-1; CDR3 DNA: TGTGCCAGCGGAAAGCGGGATCATGAGCAGTTCTTC; CDR3 protein: CASGKRDHEQFF
clone size: NA; J gene: TRBJ2-1; CDR3 length: 16; D gene: NA; V gene: TRBV27; CDR3 DNA: TGTGCCAGCAGTTCTCAACTAATTCCATCCTACAATGAGCAGTTCTTC; CDR3 protein: CASSSQLIPSYNEQFF
clone size: once; J gene: TRBJ1-4; CDR3 length: 15; D gene: TRBD1; V gene: TRBV10-3; CDR3 DNA: TGTGCCATCAGGGAATCCGGGACAGGGAACGAAAAACTGTTTTTT; CDR3 protein: CAIRESGTGNEKLFF
clone size: NA; J gene: TRBJ1-1; CDR3 length: 13; D gene: NA; V gene: TRBV6-1; CDR3 DNA: TGTGCCAGCCGACACCAGATAAACACTGAAGCTTTCTTT; CDR3 protein: CASRHQINTEAFF
clone size: many; J gene: TRBJ2-7; CDR3 length: 14; D gene: NA; V gene: TRBV27; CDR3 DNA: TGTGCCAGCAGTTTATATATGGGTTCTTACGAGCAGTACTTC; CDR3 protein: CASSLYMGSYEQYF
clone size: many; J gene: TRBJ2-7; CDR3 length: 15; D gene: NA; V gene: TRBV11-2; CDR3 DNA: TGTGCCAGCAGCTTAGAGTCGCCTAGCTCCTACGAGCAGTACTTC; CDR3 protein: CASSLESPSSYEQYF
clone size: few; J gene: TRBJ2-7; CDR3 length: 15; D gene: TRBD2; V gene: TRBV27; CDR3 DNA: TGTGCCAGCAGTTTTTTACTAGCGAGCTCCTACGAGCAGTACTTC; CDR3 protein: CASSFLLASSYEQYF
clone size: NA; J gene: TRBJ2-1; CDR3 length: 15; D gene: TRBD2; V gene: TRBV15; CDR3 DNA: TGTGCCACCAGCAGAGGGGTAGCGGGAGGAGATGAGCAGTTCTTC; CDR3 protein: CATSRGVAGGDEQFF
clone size: many; J gene: TRBJ1-1; CDR3 length: 11; D gene: NA; V gene: TRBV10-3; CDR3 DNA: TGTGCCTCCGAACAGGGCACTGAAGCTTTCTTT; CDR3 protein: CASEQGTEAFF
clone size: many; J gene: TRBJ1-4; CDR3 length: 14; D gene: NA; V gene: TRBV5-6; CDR3 DNA: TGTGCCAGCAGCTTGTCTGGGTGGGGTGAAAAACTGTTTTTT; CDR3 protein: CASSLSGWGEKLFF
clone size: many; J gene: TRBJ2-7; CDR3 length: 14; D gene: NA; V gene: TRBV6-1; CDR3 DNA: TGTGCCAGCAGTGAGACATCCGGGGCCTACGAGCAGTACTTC; CDR3 protein: CASSETSGAYEQYF
clone size: NA; J gene: TRBJ2-1; CDR3 length: 17; D gene: NA; V gene: TRBV18; CDR3 DNA: TGTGCCAGCTCACCACCTTATAACAGCCCCTCCTACAATGAGCAGTTCTTC; CDR3 protein: CASSPPYNSPSYNEQFF
clone size: many; J gene: TRBJ1-5; CDR3 length: 19; D gene: NA; V gene: TRBV12-5; CDR3 DNA: TGTGCTAGTGGTTTGGTACCCAACGTGGGCCTTACGAGCAATCAGCCCCAGCATTTT; CDR3 protein: CASGLVPNVGLTSNQPQHF
clone size: many; J gene: TRBJ2-7; CDR3 length: 15; D gene: TRBD2; V gene: TRBV7-9; CDR3 DNA: TGTGCCAGCAGCGTAGCGGGAGGGGCTACCTACGAGCAGTACTTC; CDR3 protein: CASSVAGGATYEQYF
clone size: few; J gene: TRBJ1-2; CDR3 length: 15; D gene: NA; V gene: TRBV9; CDR3 DNA: TGTGCCAGCAGCGTAGGTGTAACCGAGTACGCTGGCTACACCTTC; CDR3 protein: CASSVGVTEYAGYTF
clone size: NA; J gene: TRBJ1-6; CDR3 length: 15; D gene: NA; V gene: TRBV7-9; CDR3 DNA: TGTGCCAGCAGCCTTCTGTCGGGCCCTTCGGCCCCCCCCCACTTT; CDR3 protein: CASSLLSGPSAPPHF
clone size: many; J gene: TRBJ2-2; CDR3 length: 16; D gene: TRBD1; V gene: TRBV28; CDR3 DNA: TGTGCCAGCAGTTTGTTCGGGACAGGGGCCACCGGGGAGCTGTTTTTT; CDR3 protein: CASSLFGTGATGELFF
clone size: many; J gene: TRBJ1-2; CDR3 length: 18; D gene: TRBD1; V gene: TRBV10-2; CDR3 DNA: TGCGCCAGCAGTTCGCTCCTTTCTACAGGGGAGGAGTTGATCGGCTACACCTTC; CDR3 protein: CASSSLLSTGEELIGYTF
clone size: many; J gene: TRBJ2-6; CDR3 length: 17; D gene: NA; V gene: TRBV28; CDR3 DNA: TGTGCCAGCAGGAAACCGGGACAAAGCTCTGGGGCCAACGTCCTGACTTTC; CDR3 protein: CASRKPGQSSGANVLTF
clone size: many; J gene: TRBJ2-1; CDR3 length: 16; D gene: TRBD2; V gene: TRBV5-1; CDR3 DNA: TGCGCCAGCAGCGTAACCGGGACTAGCGGGAAGGGTGAGCAGTTCTTC; CDR3 protein: CASSVTGTSGKGEQFF
clone size: many; J gene: TRBJ1-1; CDR3 length: 15; D gene: NA; V gene: TRBV2; CDR3 DNA: TGTGCCAGCAGTGAAGATGCATCTATGAACACTGAAGCTTTCTTT; CDR3 protein: CASSEDASMNTEAFF
clone size: few; J gene: TRBJ2-6; CDR3 length: 16; D gene: NA; V gene: TRBV19; CDR3 DNA: TGTGCCAGTAGTATTCCGGGGGCCTCTGGGGCCAACGTCCTGACTTTC; CDR3 protein: CASSIPGASGANVLTF
clone size: many; J gene: TRBJ2-1; CDR3 length: 18; D gene: NA; V gene: TRBV27; CDR3 DNA: TGTGCCAGCAGTTTATGGTTGGGGCAGGCAGCGCAGGGCAATGAGCAGTTCTTC; CDR3 protein: CASSLWLGQAAQGNEQFF
clone size: few; J gene: TRBJ1-2; CDR3 length: 15; D gene: NA; V gene: TRBV5-1; CDR3 DNA: TGCGCCAGCAGTATGCGGGGCTATTCAAACTATGGCTACACCTTC; CDR3 protein: CASSMRGYSNYGYTF
clone size: many; J gene: TRBJ2-3; CDR3 length: 11; D gene: NA; V gene: TRBV2; CDR3 DNA: TGTGCCAGCAGTGTCTCAGATACGCAGTATTTT; CDR3 protein: CASSVSDTQYF
clone size: NA; J gene: TRBJ2-7; CDR3 length: 15; D gene: NA; V gene: TRBV7-9; CDR3 DNA: TGTGCCAGCAGCTTAGCGCTAATCTCAGTGGACGAGCAGTACTTC; CDR3 protein: CASSLALISVDEQYF
clone size: NA; J gene: TRBJ2-5; CDR3 length: 19; D gene: NA; V gene: TRBV7-2; CDR3 DNA: TGTGCCAGCAGCTTATCATCCCTTCGGACTTTTCAAAAGGGAGAGACCCAGTACTTC; CDR3 protein: CASSLSSLRTFQKGETQYF
clone size: few; J gene: TRBJ2-1; CDR3 length: 16; D gene: NA; V gene: TRBV20-1; CDR3 DNA: TGCAGTGCTAGAGTTTCAGGCTCTTGGAGCTACAATGAGCAGTTCTTC; CDR3 protein: CSARVSGSWSYNEQFF
clone size: many; J gene: TRBJ2-7; CDR3 length: 13; D gene: NA; V gene: TRBV3-1; CDR3 DNA: TGTGCCAGCAGCCAAGGGTCCCGCTACGAGCAGTACTTC; CDR3 protein: CASSQGSRYEQYF
clone size: many; J gene: TRBJ1-1; CDR3 length: 13; D gene: NA; V gene: TRBV13; CDR3 DNA: TGTGCCAGCAGCTTAGGACAGCCCTCTGAAGCTTTCTTT; CDR3 protein: CASSLGQPSEAFF
clone size: NA; J gene: TRBJ1-3; CDR3 length: 13; D gene: NA; V gene: TRBV4-1; CDR3 DNA: TGCGCCAGCAGCCAAGTTAAAGGGGACACCTTATATTTT; CDR3 protein: CASSQVKGDTLYF
clone size: NA; J gene: TRBJ2-7; CDR3 length: 13; D gene: TRBD1; V gene: TRBV5-8; CDR3 DNA: TGTGCCAGCAGCCGAGGGACAGACTACGAGCAGTACTTC; CDR3 protein: CASSRGTDYEQYF
clone size: many; J gene: TRBJ1-5; CDR3 length: 15; D gene: NA; V gene: TRBV28; CDR3 DNA: TGTGCCAGCACCGACACAATTTACGAAAGGCCGCCCCAGCATTTT; CDR3 protein: CASTDTIYERPPQHF
clone size: many; J gene: TRBJ1-1; CDR3 length: 17; D gene: NA; V gene: TRBV28; CDR3 DNA: TGTGCCAGCAGTTCCAGAATAACGGGACTGAGCTGGTCTGAAGCTTTCTTT; CDR3 protein: CASSSRITGLSWSEAFF
clone size: NA; J gene: TRBJ2-3; CDR3 length: 13; D gene: TRBD1; V gene: TRBV2; CDR3 DNA: TGTGCCAGACATCGGGACAGGCCAGATACGCAGTATTTT; CDR3 protein: CARHRDRPDTQYF
clone size: NA; J gene: TRBJ1-2; CDR3 length: 14; D gene: NA; V gene: TRBV30; CDR3 DNA: TGTGCCTGGAGTGTGAAAGTTGAGGGCTATGGCTACACCTTC; CDR3 protein: CAWSVKVEGYGYTF